This T cell receptor (beta chain) was observed in a study of CD8 T cells in ankylosing spondylitis. Scientists made TCR beta libraries using quantitative 5'-RACE with molecular barcodes. TCRdb itself ran the 5' RACE reads through MiXCR, one entry per CDR3 protein. The sample carries roughly 120,000 distinct CDR3 sequences, roughly 15% recorded once. Specimen: blood, either unsorted or a sorted T cell fraction (not recorded which). This sequence originates from a female donor with ankylosing spondylitis or in good health (not recorded which).

The CDR3 coding sequence is TGTGCCAGCAGCTTGCGGAGCAATGAGCAGTTCTTC. As protein: CASSLRSNEQFF. The V call is TRBV5-4, the J call TRBJ2-1; no reliable D call. The CDR3 length is 12 residues. Trimming took off 1 base at V and 6 bases at J, with 5 bases between the two ends. The germline CDR1 and CDR2 sequences are SGHNT and YYREEE (reference sequence).